Listed below are T cell receptor beta chains from one sample, sequenced in a study of T cells in Graves' hyperthyroidism and ophthalmopathy. TCRdb fed the multiplex PCR reads into MiXCR, producing one record per CDR3 protein. The sample lists a few hundred thousand distinct CDR3 sequences, approximately 13% occurring once. The specimen sequenced was blood. The receptors were sampled from a man aged 25 to 40 with Graves' hyperthyroidism that later progressed to Graves' ophthalmopathy. Each CDR3 is given with its conserved first and last residue. D genes are given only for firm matches. Size tells how often a clone was seen (once, few, many) or the class of an expanded clone, and some rows leave it out.

CDR3aa	CDR3nt	v_gene	j_gene	abundance	d_gene	len
CASPPGQGNEQFF	TGCGCCAGCCCTCCGGGACAGGGGAATGAGCAGTTCTTC	TRBV10-1	TRBJ2-1	many	TRBD1	13
CSARAGGRNTGELFF	TGCAGTGCTAGAGCTGGGGGGAGGAACACCGGGGAGCTGTTTTTT	TRBV20-1	TRBJ2-2	.	.	15
CASSLAGTRDTQYF	TGTGCCAGCAGTCTAGCGGGGACGAGAGATACGCAGTATTTT	TRBV6-1	TRBJ2-3	few	TRBD2	14
CGIPGETQYF	TGTGGGATTCCAGGAGAGACCCAGTACTTC	TRBV28	TRBJ2-5	few	.	10
CASSARTGALSGNTIYF	TGTGCCAGCAGCGCAAGGACAGGGGCCCTCTCTGGAAACACCATATATTTT	TRBV9	TRBJ1-3	.	TRBD1	17
CASSEGGPLINQPQHF	TGTGCCAGCAGTGAAGGGGGACCTCTCATCAATCAGCCCCAGCATTTT	TRBV6-4	TRBJ1-5	many	.	16
CASSEGTLQETQYF	TGCGCCAGCAGTGAGGGTACCCTCCAAGAGACCCAGTACTTC	TRBV10-1	TRBJ2-5	few	.	14
CASSFRGTPSYEQYF	TGTGCCAGCAGCTTTCGTGGGACCCCAAGCTACGAGCAGTACTTC	TRBV5-5	TRBJ2-7	.	.	15
CSIGTESSYEQYF	TGCAGCATAGGGACGGAGAGCTCCTACGAGCAGTACTTC	TRBV29-1	TRBJ2-7	.	.	13
CASSGTGGISGNTIYF	TGTGCCAGCAGTGGCACAGGGGGGATTTCTGGAAACACCATATATTTT	TRBV6-1	TRBJ1-3	.	TRBD1	16
CASSPSGGQGWETQYF	TGCGCCAGCAGCCCGAGTGGGGGACAGGGGTGGGAGACCCAGTACTTC	TRBV4-1	TRBJ2-5	.	TRBD1	16
CASHYMNTEAFF	TGTGCCAGCCATTACATGAACACTGAAGCTTTCTTT	TRBV12-3/TRBV12-4	TRBJ1-1	many	.	12
CATKDRGHSPLHF	TGTGCCACCAAGGACAGGGGGCATTCACCCCTCCACTTT	TRBV27	TRBJ1-6	few	TRBD1	13
CATQDWQETQYF	TGTGCCACCCAAGACTGGCAAGAGACCCAGTACTTC	TRBV24-1	TRBJ2-5	few	.	12
CASTLWGRNAFF	TGTGCCAGCACCCTCTGGGGGAGGAATGCTTTCTTT	TRBV7-2	TRBJ1-1	many	.	12
CASRRTGGYGYTF	TGTGCCAGCAGGAGAACAGGGGGGTATGGCTACACCTTC	TRBV6-1	TRBJ1-2	many	TRBD1	13
CASSQTAATNEKLFF	TGTGCCAGCTCGCAGACAGCCGCAACTAATGAAAAACTGTTTTTT	TRBV6-1	TRBJ1-4	few	.	15
CASSGFSGGADNEQFF	TGTGCCAGCAGCGGATTTAGCGGGGGGGCAGACAATGAGCAGTTCTTC	TRBV7-8	TRBJ2-1	many	TRBD2	16
CASSRQPGQGFNSPLHF	TGCGCCAGCAGCCGTCAACCGGGACAGGGTTTTAATTCACCCCTCCACTTT	TRBV4-1	TRBJ1-6	few	TRBD1	17
CASSFSHPLTKRIPYEQYF	TGTGCCAGCAGTTTTTCACATCCCTTGACAAAGAGGATTCCTTACGAGCAGTACTTC	TRBV27	TRBJ2-7	few	.	19
CASSFNDRGDTGELFF	TGTGCCAGCAGCTTCAACGACAGGGGAGACACCGGGGAGCTGTTTTTT	TRBV5-6	TRBJ2-2	few	TRBD1	16
CASTIGGLAHGTGELFF	TGTGCCAGCACCATCGGAGGACTTGCCCACGGTACCGGGGAGCTGTTTTTT	TRBV6-1	TRBJ2-2	many	.	17
CASSPRQGVLREQYF	TGTGCCAGCAGCCCGCGACAGGGGGTACTTCGGGAGCAGTACTTC	TRBV11-2	TRBJ2-7	many	TRBD1	15
CATSDTAGYNEQFF	TGTGCCACCAGTGACACCGCTGGTTACAATGAGCAGTTCTTC	TRBV24-1	TRBJ2-1	many	.	14
CASSWTQNTGELFF	TGTGCCAGCAGTTGGACACAGAACACCGGGGAGCTGTTTTTT	TRBV2	TRBJ2-2	many	.	14
CASSGGATGDEKLFF	TGTGCCAGCAGTGGTGGGGCCACAGGGGACGAAAAACTGTTTTTT	TRBV28	TRBJ1-4	.	TRBD1	15
CASSLYTGNTEAFF	TGCGCCAGCAGCCTATACACAGGGAACACTGAAGCTTTCTTT	TRBV5-1	TRBJ1-1	many	.	14
CSAPRGRTGSPDTQYF	TGCAGTGCTCCCCGGGGGCGGACGGGTAGTCCAGATACGCAGTATTTT	TRBV20-1	TRBJ2-3	many	.	16
CASSPYKTGGRTGELFF	TGTGCCAGCAGCCCCTATAAGACGGGGGGGCGGACCGGGGAGCTGTTTTTT	TRBV5-5	TRBJ2-2	many	TRBD2	17
CASRLGPLADYTF	TGTGCCAGCAGGCTCGGACCTCTAGCTGACTACACCTTC	TRBV3-1	TRBJ1-2	.	.	13
CASSVGWGLNTGELFF	TGTGCCAGCAGCGTAGGATGGGGGTTGAACACCGGGGAGCTGTTTTTT	TRBV9	TRBJ2-2	few	.	16
CSGTGAVTEQYF	TGCAGTGGGACAGGAGCGGTTACCGAGCAGTACTTC	TRBV20-1	TRBJ2-7	.	TRBD1	12
CASSLSAIQYF	TGCGCCAGCAGCTTGTCCGCCATTCAGTACTTC	TRBV5-1	TRBJ2-4	few	.	11
CSARDLGTGELFF	TGCAGTGCTAGAGATCTCGGGACAGGGGAGCTGTTTTTT	TRBV20-1	TRBJ2-2	many	.	13
CASSMGDRRTEAFF	TGTGCCAGTAGTATGGGGGACAGGAGGACTGAAGCTTTCTTT	TRBV19	TRBJ1-1	many	TRBD1	14
CASSETGGRATQYF	TGTGCCAGCAGTGAAACGGGGGGTCGGGCGACCCAGTACTTC	TRBV6-1	TRBJ2-5	few	TRBD2	14
CAWSVGHHGYTF	TGTGCCTGGAGTGTAGGGCATCATGGCTACACCTTC	TRBV30	TRBJ1-2	many	.	12
CASSFSGGANGNTIYF	TGTGCCAGCAGCTTCTCAGGGGGCGCGAATGGAAACACCATATATTTT	TRBV13	TRBJ1-3	.	TRBD1	16
CASSWDRVDTEAFF	TGTGCCAGCAGTTGGGACAGGGTGGACACTGAAGCTTTCTTT	TRBV28	TRBJ1-1	many	TRBD1	14
CASSEAGLYSNQPQHF	TGTGCCAGCAGTGAAGCCGGTTTATATAGCAATCAGCCCCAGCATTTT	TRBV6-1	TRBJ1-5	many	.	16
CAWSVPRPNTEAFF	TGTGCCTGGAGTGTACCCAGACCGAACACTGAAGCTTTCTTT	TRBV30	TRBJ1-1	.	.	14
CATSRDKVNREGSGYTF	TGTGCCACCAGCAGAGATAAAGTAAACAGGGAAGGCTCTGGCTACACCTTC	TRBV15	TRBJ1-2	many	.	17
CASSLGLLNSPLHF	TGTGCCAGCAGTTTAGGCCTGCTGAATTCACCCCTCCACTTT	TRBV28	TRBJ1-6	many	.	14
CATSAPYGDSEQYF	TGTGCCACCAGTGCCCCTTATGGTGATTCCGAGCAGTACTTC	TRBV24-1	TRBJ2-7	many	.	14
CASSYSEVGTSGGADEQFF	TGTGCCAGCAGTTACTCCGAGGTCGGGACTAGCGGGGGGGCGGATGAGCAGTTCTTC	TRBV6-5	TRBJ2-1	.	TRBD2	19
CSALGQGGQPQHF	TGCAGCGCCCTGGGACAGGGCGGACAGCCCCAGCATTTT	TRBV29-1	TRBJ1-5	many	TRBD1	13
CASSPRGYTSTDTQYF	TGTGCCAGCAGCCCCCGGGGGTATACTAGCACAGATACGCAGTATTTT	TRBV6-2/TRBV6-3	TRBJ2-3	many	.	16
CASSLAGALTDTQYF	TGTGCCAGCAGTCTAGCGGGGGCTCTCACAGATACGCAGTATTTT	TRBV12-3/TRBV12-4	TRBJ2-3	few	TRBD2	15
CASSWTSGFAYEQYF	TGTGCCAGCAGCTGGACTAGCGGGTTCGCCTACGAGCAGTACTTC	TRBV11-3	TRBJ2-7	.	TRBD2	15
CASSRYYEQYF	TGTGCCAGCAGCCGTTACTACGAGCAGTACTTC	TRBV12-3/TRBV12-4	TRBJ2-7	many	.	11
CASSAANNEQFF	TGTGCCAGCTCGGCGGCCAACAATGAGCAGTTCTTC	TRBV6-1	TRBJ2-1	many	.	12
CTIQSGGAGWNEQFF	TGCACCATCCAATCCGGGGGGGCGGGCTGGAATGAGCAGTTCTTC	TRBV29-1	TRBJ2-1	many	TRBD2	15
CATSDPRDSSYEQYF	TGTGCCACCAGTGACCCCCGGGACAGCTCCTACGAGCAGTACTTC	TRBV24-1	TRBJ2-7	many	TRBD1	15
CASSHPGQGVRAFF	TGTGCCAGCAGCCATCCGGGACAGGGGGTACGAGCTTTCTTT	TRBV12-3/TRBV12-4	TRBJ1-1	few	TRBD1	14
CASSFGRGHGYGYTF	TGTGCCAGCAGTTTTGGCAGGGGGCATGGGTATGGCTACACCTTC	TRBV28	TRBJ1-2	many	TRBD1	15